This T cell receptor (beta chain) was profiled in a study of blood T cell repertoires in COVID-19. This CDR3 is built from 16 residues. CDR1 is SGHTA, CDR2 FQGNSA, per germline. With V trimmed by 1 base and J by 7 bases, 5 bases remained unmatched. The repertoire was sequenced with immunoSEQ multiplex PCR; TCRdb's copy has only in-frame clones and lacks some. The data show around 140,000 clones, roughly 80% seen once. J is TRBJ1-6 and V is TRBV7-2; 9 bases are a match to TRBD1. The sequenced sample was peripheral blood. This clonotype originated in a woman aged 45-65 years with active or convalescent COVID-19. The CDR3 protein is CASSLVWDRVNSPLHF. The CDR3 nucleotides read TGTGCCAGCAGCTTAGTTTGGGACAGGGTAAATTCACCCCTCCACTTT.